The clone carrying this TCR beta chain was counted a single time. Its matching antigen is unknown. The CDR3 covers 16 residues. V trimming: 5 bases; J trimming: 0 bases; junction bases outside the gene matches: 6. Germline CDR1 reads SGHVS; CDR2 reads FQNEAQ. The data are from a study of T cell responses to AZD1222 COVID-19 vaccine. Study-level results: It was only after the peak T cell response that any repertoires were sampled. A rise in Spike-specific TCR breadth and depth followed two AZD1222 doses.

Only in-frame clones appear in the TCRdb table, and some are missing; sequencing was by immunoSEQ multiplex PCR. The sample lists around 99,000 clones; about 90% were seen once. Second doses were pooled across both intervals (about 4 or about 12 weeks). This specimen consisted of peripheral blood, obtained 28 days after the second AZD1222 dose. V usage is TRBV7-8 and J usage is TRBJ2-2; 7 nucleotides line up with TRBD2. This sequence originates from an adult who received the AZD1222 COVID-19 vaccine. The CDR3 loop reads CASSILAATNTGELFF. The CDR3 nucleotides are TGTGCCAGCAGCATTCTAGCGGCCACGAACACCGGGGAGCTGTTTTTT.